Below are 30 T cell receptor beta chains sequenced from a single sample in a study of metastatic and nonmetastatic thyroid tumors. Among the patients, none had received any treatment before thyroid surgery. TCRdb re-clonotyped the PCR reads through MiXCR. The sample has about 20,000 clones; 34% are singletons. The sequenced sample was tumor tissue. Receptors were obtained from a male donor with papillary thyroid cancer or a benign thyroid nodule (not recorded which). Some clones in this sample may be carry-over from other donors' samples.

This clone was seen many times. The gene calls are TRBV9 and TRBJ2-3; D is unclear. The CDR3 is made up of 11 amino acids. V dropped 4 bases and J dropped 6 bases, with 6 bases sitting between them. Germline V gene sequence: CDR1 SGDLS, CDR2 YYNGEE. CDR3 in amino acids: CASSRHDTQYF. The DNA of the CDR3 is TGTGCCAGCAGCAGGCACGATACGCAGTATTTT.

The DNA for the CDR3 is TGTGCCAGCAGCTTGGAGAGGGGGAAAGACTACGAGCAGTACTTC. It encodes CASSLERGKDYEQYF. The chain is built from TRBV5-8 and TRBJ2-7, with a possible D match to TRBD1 (6 bases). CDR3 length: 15 residues. The germline V gene encodes CDR1 SGHTS and CDR2 YDEGEE. Between the trimmed V and J ends, which lost 0 bases and 3 bases, there was a span of 13 bases.

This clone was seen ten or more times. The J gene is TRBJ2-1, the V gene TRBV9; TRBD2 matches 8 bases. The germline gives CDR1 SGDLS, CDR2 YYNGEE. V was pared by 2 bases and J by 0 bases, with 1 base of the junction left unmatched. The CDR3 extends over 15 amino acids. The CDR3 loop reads CASSVSGSSYNEQFF. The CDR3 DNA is TGTGCCAGCAGCGTCAGCGGGAGCTCCTACAATGAGCAGTTCTTC.

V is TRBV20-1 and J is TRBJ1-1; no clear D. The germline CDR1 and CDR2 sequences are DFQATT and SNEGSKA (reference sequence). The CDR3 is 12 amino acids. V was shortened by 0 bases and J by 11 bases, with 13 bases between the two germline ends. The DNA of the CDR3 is TGCAGTGCTAGAGATAAGGAGAAGCCGGCTTTCTTT. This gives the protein CSARDKEKPAFF.

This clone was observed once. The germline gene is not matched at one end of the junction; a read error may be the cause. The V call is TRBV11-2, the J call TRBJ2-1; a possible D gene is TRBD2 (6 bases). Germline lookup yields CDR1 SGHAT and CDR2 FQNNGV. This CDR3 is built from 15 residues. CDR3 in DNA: TGTTCCAGCAGCAGTTGGGCCTTCCCGGGGGATGAGCAGTTCTTC. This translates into CSSSSWAFPGDEQFF.

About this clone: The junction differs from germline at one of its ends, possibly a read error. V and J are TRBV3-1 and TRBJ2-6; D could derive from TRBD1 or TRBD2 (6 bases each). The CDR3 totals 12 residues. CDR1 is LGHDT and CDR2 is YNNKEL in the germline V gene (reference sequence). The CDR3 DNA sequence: TGTGCCAGCAGCCCACTCTCGGGGGCCCAGGCTTTC. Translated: CASSPLSGAQAF.

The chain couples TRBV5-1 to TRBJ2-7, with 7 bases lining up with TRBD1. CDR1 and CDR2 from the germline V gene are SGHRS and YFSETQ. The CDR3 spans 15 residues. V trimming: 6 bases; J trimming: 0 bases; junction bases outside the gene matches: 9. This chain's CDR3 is CASTPGQLNSYEQYF. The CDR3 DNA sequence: TGCGCCAGCACACCGGGACAGCTAAACTCCTACGAGCAGTACTTC.

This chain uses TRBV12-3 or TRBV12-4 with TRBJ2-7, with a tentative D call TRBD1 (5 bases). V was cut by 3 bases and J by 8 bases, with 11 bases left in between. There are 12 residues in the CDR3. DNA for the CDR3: TGTGCCAGCAGTTTTCAGACAGTCAAGCAGTACTTC. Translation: CASSFQTVKQYF.

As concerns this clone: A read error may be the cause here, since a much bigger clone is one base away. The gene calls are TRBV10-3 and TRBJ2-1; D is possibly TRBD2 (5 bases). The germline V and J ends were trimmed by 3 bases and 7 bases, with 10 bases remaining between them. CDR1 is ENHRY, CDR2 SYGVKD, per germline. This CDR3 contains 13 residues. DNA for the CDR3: TGTGCCATCAGTGACAGGAGGCCGAATGAGCAGTTCTTC. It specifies CAISDRRPNEQFF.

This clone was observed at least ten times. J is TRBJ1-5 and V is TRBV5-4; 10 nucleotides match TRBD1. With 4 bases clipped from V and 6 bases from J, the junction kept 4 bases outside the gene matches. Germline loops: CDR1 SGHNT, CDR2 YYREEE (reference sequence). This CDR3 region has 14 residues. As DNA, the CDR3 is TGTGCCAGCAGCGAAGGGACAGGGGTTCAGCCCCAGCATTTT. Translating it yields CASSEGTGVQPQHF. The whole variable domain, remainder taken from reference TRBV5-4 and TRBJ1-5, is ETGVTQSPTHLIKTRGQQVTLRCSSQSGHNTVSWYQQALGQGPQFIFQYYREEENGRGNFPPRFSGLQFPNYSSELNVNALELDDSALYLCASSEGTGVQPQHFGDGTRLSIL.

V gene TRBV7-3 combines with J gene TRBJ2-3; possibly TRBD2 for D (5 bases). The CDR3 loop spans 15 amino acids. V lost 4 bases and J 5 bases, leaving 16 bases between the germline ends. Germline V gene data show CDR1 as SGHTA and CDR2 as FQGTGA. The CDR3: CASSSDGGARDTQYF. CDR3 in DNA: TGTGCCAGCAGCTCTGACGGAGGTGCGCGAGATACGCAGTATTTT.

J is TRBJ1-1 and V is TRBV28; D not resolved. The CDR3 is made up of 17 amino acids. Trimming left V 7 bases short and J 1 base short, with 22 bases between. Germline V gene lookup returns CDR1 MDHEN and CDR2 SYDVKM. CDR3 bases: TGTGCCAGCATTCTCTGCGAGGCTTACGGACCGAACACTGAAGCTTTCTTT. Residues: CASILCEAYGPNTEAFF.

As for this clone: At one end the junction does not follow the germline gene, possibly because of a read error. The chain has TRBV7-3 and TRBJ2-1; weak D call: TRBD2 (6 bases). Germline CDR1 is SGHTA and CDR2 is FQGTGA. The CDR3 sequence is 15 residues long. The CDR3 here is CASSVSLLAIDEHFF. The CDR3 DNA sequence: TGTGCCAGCAGCGTAAGCCTACTAGCTATAGATGAGCATTTCTTC.

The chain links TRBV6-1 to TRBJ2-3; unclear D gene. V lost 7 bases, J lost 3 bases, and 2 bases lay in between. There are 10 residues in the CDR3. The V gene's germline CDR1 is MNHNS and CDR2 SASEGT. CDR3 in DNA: TGTGCCAGCAAGACAGATACGCAGTATTTT. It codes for CASKTDTQYF.

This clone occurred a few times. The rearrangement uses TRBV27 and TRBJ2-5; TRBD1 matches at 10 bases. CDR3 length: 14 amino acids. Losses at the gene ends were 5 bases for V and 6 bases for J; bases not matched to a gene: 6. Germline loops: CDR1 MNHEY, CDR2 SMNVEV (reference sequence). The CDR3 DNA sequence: TGTGCCAGCAGTATGACAGGGGGCGCGAAGACCCAGTACTTC. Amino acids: CASSMTGGAKTQYF.

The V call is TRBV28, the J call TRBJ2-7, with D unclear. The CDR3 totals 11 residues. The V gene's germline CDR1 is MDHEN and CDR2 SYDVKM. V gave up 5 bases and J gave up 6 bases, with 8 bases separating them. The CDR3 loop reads CASSPSGEQYF. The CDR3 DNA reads TGTGCCAGCAGTCCTAGTGGCGAGCAGTACTTC. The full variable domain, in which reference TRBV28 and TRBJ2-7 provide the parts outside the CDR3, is DVKVTQSSRYLVKRTGEKVFLECVQDMDHENMFWYRQDPGLGLRLIYFSYDVKMKEKGDIPEGYSVSREKKERFSLILESASTNQTSMYLCASSPSGEQYFGPGTRLTVT.

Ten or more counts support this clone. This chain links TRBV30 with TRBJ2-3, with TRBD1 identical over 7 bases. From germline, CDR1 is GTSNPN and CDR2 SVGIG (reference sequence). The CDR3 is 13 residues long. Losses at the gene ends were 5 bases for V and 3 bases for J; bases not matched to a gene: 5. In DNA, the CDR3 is TGTGCCTGGGGATACAGGGGTACAGATACGCAGTATTTT. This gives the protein CAWGYRGTDTQYF.

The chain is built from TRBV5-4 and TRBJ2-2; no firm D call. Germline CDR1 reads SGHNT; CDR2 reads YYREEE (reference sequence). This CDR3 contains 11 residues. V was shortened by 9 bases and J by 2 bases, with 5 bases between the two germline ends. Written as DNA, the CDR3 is TGTGCCATCATCAACACCGGGGAGCTGTTTTTT. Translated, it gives CAIINTGELFF.

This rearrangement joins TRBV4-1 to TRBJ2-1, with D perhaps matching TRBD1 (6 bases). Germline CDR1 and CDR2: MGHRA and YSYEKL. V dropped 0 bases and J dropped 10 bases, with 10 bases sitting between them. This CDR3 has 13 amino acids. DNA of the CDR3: TGCGCCAGCAGCCAAGATAGGGACACCGAGCAGTTCTTC. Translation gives CASSQDRDTEQFF.

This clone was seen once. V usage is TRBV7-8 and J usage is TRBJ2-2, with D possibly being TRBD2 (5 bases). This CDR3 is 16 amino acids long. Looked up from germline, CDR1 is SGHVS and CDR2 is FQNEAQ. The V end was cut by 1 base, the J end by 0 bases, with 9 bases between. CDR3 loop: CASSLVTAANTGELFF. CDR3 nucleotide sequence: TGTGCCAGCAGCTTAGTAACAGCGGCGAACACCGGGGAGCTGTTTTTT.

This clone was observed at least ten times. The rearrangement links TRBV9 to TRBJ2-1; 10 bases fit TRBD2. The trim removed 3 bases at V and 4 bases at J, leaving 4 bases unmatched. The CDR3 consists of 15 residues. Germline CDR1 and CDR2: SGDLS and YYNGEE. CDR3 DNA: TGTGCCAGCAGCGAGGGGACTAGCGTATACAATGAGCAGTTCTTC. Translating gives CASSEGTSVYNEQFF.

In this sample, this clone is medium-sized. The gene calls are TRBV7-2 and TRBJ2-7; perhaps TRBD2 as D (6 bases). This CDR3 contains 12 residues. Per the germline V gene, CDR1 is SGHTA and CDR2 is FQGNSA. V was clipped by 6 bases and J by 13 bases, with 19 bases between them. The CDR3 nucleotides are TGTGCCAGCAGTTCTCCGGGACTCCCATCATACTTC. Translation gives CASSSPGLPSYF.

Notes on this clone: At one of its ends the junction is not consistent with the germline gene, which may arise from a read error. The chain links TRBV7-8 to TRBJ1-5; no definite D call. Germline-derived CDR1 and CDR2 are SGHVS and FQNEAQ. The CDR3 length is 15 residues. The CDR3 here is CASSLGSLSNKPQHF. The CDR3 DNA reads TGTGCCAGCAGCTTAGGATCCCTTAGCAATAAGCCCCAGCATTTT. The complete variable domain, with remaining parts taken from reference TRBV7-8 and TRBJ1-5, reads GAGVSQSPRYKVAKRGQDVALRCDPISGHVSLFWYQQALGQGPEFLTYFQNEAQLDKSGLPSDRFFAERPEGSVSTLKIQRTQQEDSAVYLCASSLGSLSNKPQHFGDGTRLSIL.

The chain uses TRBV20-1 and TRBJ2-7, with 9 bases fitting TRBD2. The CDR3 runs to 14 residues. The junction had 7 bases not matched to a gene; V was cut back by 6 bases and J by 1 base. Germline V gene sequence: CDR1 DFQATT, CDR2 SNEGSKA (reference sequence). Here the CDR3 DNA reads TGCAGTGCGGTGGGGCGGGAGGGGTCCTACGAGCAGTACTTC. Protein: CSAVGREGSYEQYF.

CDR3 protein: CSARETIAGALNEQFF. DNA for the CDR3: TGCAGTGCTAGAGAGACCATTGCGGGAGCATTGAATGAGCAGTTCTTC. This rearrangement joins TRBV20-1 to TRBJ2-1; 7 nucleotides line up with TRBD2. The germline gives CDR1 DFQATT, CDR2 SNEGSKA (reference sequence). This CDR3 region has 16 residues. J was trimmed by 7 bases and V by 0 bases; bases with no gene match: 12.

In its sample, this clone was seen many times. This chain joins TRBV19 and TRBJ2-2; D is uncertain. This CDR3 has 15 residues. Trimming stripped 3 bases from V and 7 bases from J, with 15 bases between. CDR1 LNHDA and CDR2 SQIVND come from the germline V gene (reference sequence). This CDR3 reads CASSMAGSPGGELFF. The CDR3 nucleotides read TGTGCCAGTAGTATGGCCGGGTCCCCCGGCGGGGAGCTGTTTTTT.

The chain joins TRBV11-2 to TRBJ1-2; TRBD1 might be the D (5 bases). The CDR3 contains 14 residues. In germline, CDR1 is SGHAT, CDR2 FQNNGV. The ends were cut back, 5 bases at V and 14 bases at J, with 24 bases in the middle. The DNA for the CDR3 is TGTGCCAGCAGCGGACTCAGACAGAGCCCCAAAAGAACCTTC. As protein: CASSGLRQSPKRTF.

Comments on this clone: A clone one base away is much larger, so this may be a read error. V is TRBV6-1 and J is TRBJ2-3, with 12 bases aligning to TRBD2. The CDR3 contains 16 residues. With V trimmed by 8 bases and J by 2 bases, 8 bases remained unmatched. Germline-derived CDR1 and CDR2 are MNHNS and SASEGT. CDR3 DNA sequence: TGTGCCAGCGGGCGACTAGCGGGAGTATTCACAGATACGCAGTATTTT. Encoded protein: CASGRLAGVFTDTQYF.

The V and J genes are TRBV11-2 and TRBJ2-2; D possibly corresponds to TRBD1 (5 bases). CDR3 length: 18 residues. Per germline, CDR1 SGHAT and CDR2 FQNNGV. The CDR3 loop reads CGCSFLTQGRANTGELFF. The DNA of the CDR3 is TGTGGGTGCAGCTTTCTAACCCAGGGCCGCGCGAACACCGGGGAGCTGTTTTTT.

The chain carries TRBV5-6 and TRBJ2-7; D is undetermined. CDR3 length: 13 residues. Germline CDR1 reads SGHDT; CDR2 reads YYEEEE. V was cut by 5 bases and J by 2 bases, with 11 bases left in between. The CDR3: CASSRLGPYEQYF. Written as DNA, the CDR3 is TGTGCCAGCAGTCGGCTCGGTCCCTACGAGCAGTACTTC.